The T cell receptor (beta chain) described here comes from a study of T cell changes during pregnancy in multiple sclerosis (dated by TCRdb to the late 2010s). For context, the study as a whole: Changes in the T cell repertoire over the course of pregnancy were examined in this study in women with multiple sclerosis.

The germline V gene sets CDR1 to MDHEN and CDR2 to SYDVKM. Trimmed from V: 6 bases; trimmed from J: 8 bases; junction bases lacking a gene match: 10. The CDR3 measures 14 amino acids from cysteine to phenylalanine. CDR3 DNA is the only sequence kept; it has 42 bases, read in frame from the first base. The library was generated by the immunoSEQ multiplex PCR assay. TCRdb retrieved this table from immuneACCESS and kept in-frame rearrangements only. Not all clones are present; in checked studies, unresolved V genes account for under half, and no reason is known for the remainder. This sample lists 34,000 or so clones; approximately 90% were detected once. Of the sample, around 13% falls within the top ten clones. Details on this clone: Its antigen has not been determined. No qualities accompany the bases; no much larger clone lies one base away.

This receptor was obtained from a female donor with multiple sclerosis, enrolled in a pregnancy study. Sample: CD8+ T cells from peripheral blood mononuclear cells, taken in the first trimester of pregnancy. The rearrangement joined TRBV28 to TRBJ1-2, with 9 middle bases fitting TRBD1. The nucleotide sequence reads as follows: TGTGCCAGCAGACCGACCGGGACAGGGTTAGGCTACACCTTC. Its amino acids are CASRPTGTGLGYTF.